The T cell receptor beta chain under discussion was sequenced for a study of OX40 agonist ivuxolimab in advanced cancers. Looking at the study overall: Three patients, one with hepatocellular carcinoma and two with cutaneous melanoma, responded partially.

TCRdb keeps only in-frame clones here, not all; method: immunoSEQ multiplex PCR. The table has tens of thousands of clones, approximately 84% seen once. The study's findings and limits: Clonal expansion in partial responders at 0.1-3.0 mg/kg ranked among the lowest.

Trimming left V 4 bases short and J 7 bases short, with 11 bases between. The CDR3 extends over 12 amino acids. The germline V gene encodes CDR1 LGHNA and CDR2 YSLEER. This clone was counted between two and nine times. Antigen: not known. The sequence was obtained from an adult with an advanced solid tumor such as melanoma, head and neck, liver or kidney cancer. V is TRBV4-3 and J is TRBJ2-7; unclear D gene. The starting material was CD4+ or CD8+ T cells sorted from blood, obtained in a trial of the OX40 agonist ivuxolimab. The CDR3 region is CASSPDLREQYF. CDR3 sequence (DNA): TGCGCCAGCAGCCCAGACTTGCGGGAGCAGTACTTC.